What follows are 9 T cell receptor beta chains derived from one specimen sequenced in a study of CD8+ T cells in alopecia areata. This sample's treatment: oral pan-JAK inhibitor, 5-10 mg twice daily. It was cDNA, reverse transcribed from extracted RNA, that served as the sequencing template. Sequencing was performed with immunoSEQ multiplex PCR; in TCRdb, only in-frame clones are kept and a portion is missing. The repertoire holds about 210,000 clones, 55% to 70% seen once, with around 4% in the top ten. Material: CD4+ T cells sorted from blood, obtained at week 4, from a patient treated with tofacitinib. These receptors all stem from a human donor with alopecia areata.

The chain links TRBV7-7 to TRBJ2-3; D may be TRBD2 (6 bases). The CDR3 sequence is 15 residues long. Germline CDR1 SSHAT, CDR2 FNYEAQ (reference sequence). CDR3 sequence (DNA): TGTGCTAGCGCTCCCACCCAGCGGGGCACAGATACGCAGTATTTT. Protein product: CASAPTQRGTDTQYF.

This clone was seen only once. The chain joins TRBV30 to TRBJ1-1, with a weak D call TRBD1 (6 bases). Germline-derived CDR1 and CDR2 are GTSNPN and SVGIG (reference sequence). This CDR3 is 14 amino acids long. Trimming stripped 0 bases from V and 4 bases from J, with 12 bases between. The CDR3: CAWSVGGWGTEAFF. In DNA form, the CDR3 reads TGTGCCTGGAGTGTAGGGGGTTGGGGCACTGAAGCTTTCTTT.

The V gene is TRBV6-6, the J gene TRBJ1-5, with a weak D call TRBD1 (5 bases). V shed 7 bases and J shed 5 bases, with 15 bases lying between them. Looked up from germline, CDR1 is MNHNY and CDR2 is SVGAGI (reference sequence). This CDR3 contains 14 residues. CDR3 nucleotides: TGTGCCAGCACCCACGGGGGGGTAGATCAGCCCCAGCATTTT. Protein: CASTHGGVDQPQHF.

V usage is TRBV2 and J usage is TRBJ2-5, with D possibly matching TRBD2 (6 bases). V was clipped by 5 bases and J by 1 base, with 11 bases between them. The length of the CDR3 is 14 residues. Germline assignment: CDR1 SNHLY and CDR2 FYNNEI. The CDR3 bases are TGTGCCAGCAGTATTGGGGGAGGCCAAGAGACCCAGTACTTC. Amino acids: CASSIGGGQETQYF.

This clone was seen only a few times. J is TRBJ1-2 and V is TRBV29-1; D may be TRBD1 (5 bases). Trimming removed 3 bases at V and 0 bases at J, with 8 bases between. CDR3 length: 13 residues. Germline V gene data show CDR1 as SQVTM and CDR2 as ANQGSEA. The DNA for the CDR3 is TGCAGCGTTGAGGGGGGATCTAACTATGGCTACACCTTC. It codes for CSVEGGSNYGYTF.

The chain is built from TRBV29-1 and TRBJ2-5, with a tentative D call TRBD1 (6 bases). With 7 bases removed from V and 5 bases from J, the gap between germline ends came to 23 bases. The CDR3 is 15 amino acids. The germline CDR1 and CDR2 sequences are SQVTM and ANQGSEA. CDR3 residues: CSAAFAGLTGETQYF. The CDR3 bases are TGCAGCGCCGCCTTTGCGGGTTTAACAGGGGAGACCCAGTACTTC. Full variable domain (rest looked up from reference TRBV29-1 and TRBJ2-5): SAVISQKPSRDICQRGTSLTIQCQVDSQVTMMFWYRQQPGQSLTLIATANQGSEATYESGFVIDKFPISRPNLTFSTLTVSNMSPEDSSIYLCSAAFAGLTGETQYFGPGTRLLVL.

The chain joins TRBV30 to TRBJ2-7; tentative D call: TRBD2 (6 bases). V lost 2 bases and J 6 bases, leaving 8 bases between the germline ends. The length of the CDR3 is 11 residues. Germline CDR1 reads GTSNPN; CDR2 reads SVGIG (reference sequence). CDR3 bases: TGTGCCTGGAGTCCCGGGGGCGAGCAGTACTTC. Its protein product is CAWSPGGEQYF. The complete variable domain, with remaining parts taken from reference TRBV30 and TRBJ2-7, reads SQTIHQWPATLVQPVGSPLSLECTVEGTSNPNLYWYRQAAGRGLQLLFYSVGIGQISSEVPQNLSASRPQDRQFILSSKKLLLSDSGFYLCAWSPGGEQYFGPGTRLTVT.

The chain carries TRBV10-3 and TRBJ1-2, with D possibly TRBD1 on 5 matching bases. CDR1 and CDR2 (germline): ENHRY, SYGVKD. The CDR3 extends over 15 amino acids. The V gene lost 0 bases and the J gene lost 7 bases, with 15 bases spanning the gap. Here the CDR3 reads CAISESVRVKVGYTF. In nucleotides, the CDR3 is TGTGCCATCAGTGAGTCCGTCAGGGTTAAGGTTGGCTACACCTTC.

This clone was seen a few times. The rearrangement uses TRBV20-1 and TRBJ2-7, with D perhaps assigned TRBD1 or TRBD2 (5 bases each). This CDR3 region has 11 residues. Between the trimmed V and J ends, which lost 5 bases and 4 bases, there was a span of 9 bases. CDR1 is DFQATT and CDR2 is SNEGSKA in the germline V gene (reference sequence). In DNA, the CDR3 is TGCAGTGCTGAGGGGCAGTACGAGCAGTACTTC. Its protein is CSAEGQYEQYF.